The T cell receptor beta chain under discussion was sequenced for a study of blood T cell repertoires in COVID-19. Study information: Sites across the United States, Italy and Spain contributed samples from acute and convalescent COVID-19. Sample material is recorded as cDNA or gDNA derived from T cells, B-cell-depleted T cells, or PBMCs.

In the study's own analysis: Reference gene primers were amplified, and this amplification served to estimate nucleated cell counts. The protocol was immunoSEQ multiplex PCR, while the TCRdb copy is restricted to in-frame clones and leaves out a portion. That table furnishes V, J and clone size, whereas the DNA furnished D and trimming. The data contain around 170,000 clones, about three quarters of them singletons. The V end was cut by 6 bases, the J end by 8 bases, with 14 bases between. The CDR3 totals 13 residues. Germline CDR1 is MNHEY and CDR2 is SVGAGI. Seattle researchers signed up patients amid active infection and tracked them longitudinally.

The sequencing sample was made of peripheral blood. The chain has TRBV6-5 and TRBJ2-1; D is possibly TRBD2 (6 bases). The source is a woman older than 75 with COVID-19, enrolled during active disease. The CDR3 sequence is CASRRGIGDEQFF. CDR3 in DNA: TGTGCCAGCAGACGGGGGATTGGGGATGAGCAGTTCTTC.